A selection of T cell receptor beta chains follows, all from one sample in a study of T cell responses to AZD1222 COVID-19 vaccine. Sequencing used immunoSEQ multiplex PCR; TCRdb keeps in-frame clones, though not all of them. The sample lists approximately 150,000 clones, roughly 92% occurring once. Sequenced material: peripheral blood, taken on day 0 of AZD1222 vaccination. All receptors come from an adult in good health. Each CDR3 is given with its conserved first and last residue. The D gene is left open where the match is weak. The size of a clone is reported for some rows only, either as once, few or many, or as a class for expanded clones.

v_call	j_call	d_call	clone_size	cdr3_aa	cdr3_nt
TRBV6-1	TRBJ2-2	TRBD2	-	CASSEMEGRAGELFF	TGTGCCAGCAGTGAAATGGAAGGGAGGGCCGGGGAGCTGTTTTTT
TRBV7-9	TRBJ2-5	-	few	CASNTGTETQYF	TGTGCCAGCAACACAGGGACAGAGACCCAGTACTTC
TRBV21-1	TRBJ2-5	-	-	CASPSAGETQYF	TGTGCCAGCCCGAGTGCGGGAGAGACCCAGTACTTC
TRBV18	TRBJ1-1	TRBD1	-	CASAEQGLTMNTEAFF	TGTGCCAGCGCTGAACAGGGGCTCACCATGAACACTGAAGCTTTCTTT
TRBV5-6	TRBJ2-4	-	-	CASSLDGGPVYIQYF	TGTGCCAGCAGCTTGGACGGGGGGCCGGTGTACATTCAGTACTTC
TRBV27	TRBJ1-2	-	-	CASSLSRFYGYTF	TGTGCCAGCAGTTTATCCAGATTCTATGGCTACACCTTC
TRBV3-1/TRBV3-2	TRBJ1-6	-	-	CASSPYIDSPLHF	TGTGCCAGCAGCCCCTACATAGACTCACCCCTCCACTTT
TRBV6-2/TRBV6-3	TRBJ2-3	TRBD2	-	CASSDSGRAQYF	TGTGCCAGCAGTGATAGCGGGAGAGCGCAGTATTTT
TRBV11-1	TRBJ1-6	-	-	CASSLTGFQMGSPLHF	TGTGCCAGCAGCCTAACAGGGTTCCAGATGGGCTCACCCCTCCACTTT
TRBV7-2	TRBJ1-5	-	once	CASSLGVYGNQPQHF	TGTGCCAGCAGCTTAGGAGTGTATGGCAATCAGCCCCAGCATTTT
TRBV19	TRBJ1-1	-	-	CASSIRPHSLNTEAFF	TGTGCCAGTAGTATTAGGCCCCATTCCCTTAACACTGAAGCTTTCTTT